This is a list of T cell receptor beta chains from one sample in a study of identifying expanded T cells in peripheral blood. Some clones are missing from TCRdb's copy, which holds only in-frame ones; the method was immunoSEQ multiplex PCR. The sample holds approximately 120,000 clones, approximately 84% seen once. The sample taken for sequencing was blood. These receptors all come from a person aged 18 to 70 in good health. CDR3s leave out the opening cysteine and the closing phenylalanine or tryptophan.

v_call | cdr3_length | cdr3_aa
TRBV25-1 | 12 | ASSDGSYNSPLH
TRBV15 | 13 | ATSILVASNQPQH
TRBV5-1 | 14 | ASRVAQGRGVYGYT
TRBV7-6 | 14 | ASSPRLAGGANVLT
TRBV7-6 | 14 | ASSLGLAGDRKTQY
TRBV14 | 13 | ASSQDADSRREQY
TRBV28 | 14 | ASSSRSRTLSYEQY
TRBV5-1 | 12 | ASSRDPASSGYT
TRBV5-1 | 16 | ASSLSFPLAGGTDTQY
TRBV13 | 13 | ASSFRRQGYNEQF
TRBV5-1 | 13 | ASSLAQGFNYGYT
TRBV19 | 14 | ASSPQGQGARYGYT
TRBV9 | 13 | ASSVEGTAYNEQF
TRBV18 | 12 | ASSPRELQETQY